The TCR beta chain described here comes from a study of CD8 T cells in Susac syndrome (dated by TCRdb to the late 2010s). As for the study more broadly: Among the sequenced Susac syndrome patients, five or six had clinically active disease and eight were in clinical remission. At blood withdrawal, Susac syndrome patients were either therapy-naive, taking corticosteroids (in some cases with IVIg as well), or taking IVIg alone. The study used repertoire sequencing to test whether antigen drove CD8+ T cell activation and differentiation in Susac syndrome.

Peripheral blood CD8+ and CD4+ T cells from healthy donors, Susac syndrome patients and multiple sclerosis patients were profiled using high-throughput TCR beta sequencing. Susac syndrome patients met recently defined diagnostic criteria for definite or probable disease. Bulk CD8+ and CD4+ T cells were purified magnetically by negative isolation, whereas CD8+ TEMRA cells were enriched by FACS. Blood was drawn into EDTA tubes, processed within 24 hours, and PBMCs were isolated by density gradient centrifugation. PBMCs intended for TCR sequencing were cryopreserved in liquid nitrogen and were subsequently thawed in a 37 degrees C water bath. The sorted or isolated CD4+, CD8+ and CD8+ TEMRA cells had a purity of 90% or higher. Comment on this clonotype: The target of this receptor is not known. Nothing much larger sits one base from this clone, and base qualities are not available.

Unmatched junction bases come to 3, with V trimmed by 3 bases and J by 3 bases. For CDR1 and CDR2, the germline V gene lists KGHSH and LQKENI. Measured from the cysteine to the phenylalanine, the CDR3 is 16 residues long. Only the CDR3 portion is preserved as DNA: 48 bases, with reading frame beginning at the first base. RNA was extracted using the RNeasy kit, and about 0.45 to 1 microgram was reverse transcribed with random hexamers. TCR beta CDR3 regions were amplified with the immunoSEQ multiplex PCR assay covering 54 Vbeta and 13 Jbeta segments. PCR amplification bias was corrected using a synthetic template baseline for primer optimization and computational correction. In the original analysis: Reads were annotated to V, D and J genes according to IMGT and were analyzed with immunoSEQ Analyzer, with only productive sequences retained. Clonality was computed as one minus Shannon entropy normalized by log2 of the number of productive unique sequences. For each patient and control, public and private clones were evaluated among the 100 most prevalent clones. Susac-specific clones were defined as absent from healthy and MS cohorts, around 1,000 published viral clones and other ImmuneACCESS disease sequences. The public reads were reprocessed in TCRdb via fastp at Q25 and MiXCR, keeping in-frame beta chains. Each CDR3 protein appears once, grouped with its most common genes and DNA. What appears here as the V and J calls and clone size reflects TCRdb's work, not the paper's. For this sample the table gives roughly 160,000 distinct CDR3 sequences, of which roughly 95% were detected only once. Clones ranked in the top ten supply around 0.12% of the sample.

Here is what the overall study found, with its caveats: In patients with Susac syndrome, the CD4+ T cell repertoire showed no detectable clonal expansion. The study acknowledged that relatively few individuals were included in the TCR sequencing and HLA analysis.

The rearrangement joined TRBV18 to TRBJ2-1; 12 bases in between match TRBD2. Sequencing was done on a sample of CD4+ T cells from PBMCs. The receptor's source is a human donor with Susac syndrome. The nucleotide sequence reads as follows: TGTGCCAGCTCACCGGGACTAGCGGGCGTCTACAATGAGCAGTTCTTC. Its amino acids are CASSPGLAGVYNEQFF.